One sample yielded the 20 T cell receptor beta chains listed below, sequenced in a study of Ad26.COV2.S vaccination and SARS-CoV-2 variants. Sequencing was performed with immunoSEQ multiplex PCR; in TCRdb, only in-frame clones are kept and a portion is missing. The data show approximately 340,000 clones, with roughly 85% seen just once and 3.3% held by the top ten. The treatment: some 19 received Ad26.COV2.S at low or high dose, single or two shots; about 5 received placebo; per-sample allocation not given. Repertoires come from day 63 after the first vaccine or placebo injection. Sequenced here: peripheral blood, sampled in a trial of Ad26.COV2.S vaccine versus placebo. The source is a person aged 18-65 years who received the Ad26.COV2.S COVID-19 vaccine or a placebo.

The V gene is TRBV11-3, the J gene TRBJ2-1; 11 positions agree with TRBD2. This CDR3 region has 17 residues. The V gene end was trimmed by 0 bases and the J gene end by 8 bases; junction bases not matched to a gene: 9. Per the germline V gene, CDR1 is SGHNT and CDR2 is YENEEA. This CDR3 reads CASSLESGTSGWDEQFF. The CDR3 DNA is TGTGCCAGCAGCTTAGAATCCGGGACTAGCGGATGGGATGAGCAGTTCTTC.

The rearrangement uses TRBV25-1 and TRBJ2-5; D call uncertain. Between the trimmed V and J ends, which lost 2 bases and 5 bases, there was a span of 6 bases. The CDR3 is made up of 12 amino acids. In germline, CDR1 is MGHDK, CDR2 SYGVNS. CDR3 sequence (DNA): TGTGCCAGCAGTGAAGGGTTGGAGACCCAGTACTTC. Translation: CASSEGLETQYF.

This sequence joins TRBV4-3 and TRBJ1-2; D unresolved. The CDR3 runs 17 residues. Germline CDR1 is LGHNA and CDR2 is YSLEER. Trimming stripped 4 bases from V and 8 bases from J, with 26 bases between. CDR3 protein: CASSPGSSQGLIWGYTF. CDR3 nucleotides: TGCGCCAGCAGCCCGGGATCGTCCCAAGGGCTTATTTGGGGCTACACCTTC.

This chain joins TRBV28 and TRBJ2-1; TRBD2 might be the D (6 bases). Germline CDR1 and CDR2: MDHEN and SYDVKM. V was pared by 11 bases and J by 7 bases, with 12 bases between. The length of the CDR3 is 11 residues. The CDR3 loop is CASGRENEQFF. CDR3 nucleotides: TGTGCCTCGGGTCGGGAGAATGAGCAGTTCTTC.

This rearrangement joins TRBV6-1 to TRBJ2-4; 7 positions agree with TRBD2. CDR3 length: 14 amino acids. V gave up 0 bases and J gave up 7 bases; unmatched junction bases: 3. The germline V gene has CDR1 MNHNS and CDR2 SASEGT. The CDR3 DNA sequence: TGTGCCAGCAGTGAAGCGGGGGGAGGGAACATTCAGTACTTC. Translating gives CASSEAGGGNIQYF.

J is TRBJ2-3 and V is TRBV5-1; 8 bases are shared with TRBD1. V lost 2 bases to trimming and J lost 1 base; unmatched junction nucleotides: 3. CDR3 size: 15 residues. Germline CDR1 SGHRS, CDR2 YFSETQ. This CDR3 reads CASSFRGLGTDTQYF. The CDR3 nucleotides read TGCGCCAGCAGCTTCAGGGGGCTCGGCACAGATACGCAGTATTTT. Full variable domain (remainder filled in from reference TRBV5-1 and TRBJ2-3): KAGVTQTPRYLIKTRGQQVTLSCSPISGHRSVSWYQQTPGQGLQFLFEYFSETQRNKGNFPGRFSGRQFSNSRSEMNVSTLELGDSALYLCASSFRGLGTDTQYFGPGTRLTVL.

V usage is TRBV19 and J usage is TRBJ1-5; no definite D call. V lost 6 bases, J lost 3 bases, and 9 bases lay in between. The CDR3 sequence is 13 residues long. Germline values: CDR1 LNHDA, CDR2 SQIVND (reference sequence). CDR3 region: CASRPGLNQPQHF. The CDR3 nucleotides are TGTGCCAGTAGGCCCGGCCTCAATCAGCCCCAGCATTTT.

The chain has TRBV2 and TRBJ2-1; 10 bases align to TRBD1. CDR1 and CDR2 (germline): SNHLY, FYNNEI. Trimming took 3 bases from V and 2 from J; bases not matched to a gene: 13. This CDR3 has 19 residues. CDR3 amino acids: CASSDLGQGTGLPYNEQFF. CDR3 DNA sequence: TGTGCCAGCAGTGATCTGGGACAGGGGACGGGACTGCCCTACAATGAGCAGTTCTTC.

V gene TRBV27 combines with J gene TRBJ2-7, with 8 bases fitting TRBD1. This CDR3 region has 17 residues. The J segment lost 3 bases and the V segment lost 3 bases, leaving 13 bases of the junction unmatched. CDR1 is MNHEY and CDR2 is SMNVEV in the germline V gene (reference sequence). The CDR3 protein is CASSFSLLGTGNYEQYF. The CDR3 DNA follows: TGTGCCAGCAGTTTTAGCCTTCTCGGGACAGGAAACTACGAGCAGTACTTC.

This chain connects TRBV7-9 to TRBJ1-4; 10 bases match TRBD1. The CDR3 contains 18 residues. The V segment lost 5 bases and the J segment 1 base; nucleotides outside the gene matches: 10. Germline assignment: CDR1 SEHNR and CDR2 FQNEAQ (reference sequence). The CDR3 protein is CASSPRDRGTLTNEKLFF. The DNA of the CDR3 is TGTGCCAGCAGCCCCCGGGACAGGGGAACCCTAACTAATGAAAAACTGTTTTTT.

The chain is built from TRBV4-3 and TRBJ1-6, with D tentatively TRBD1 (6 bases). Looked up from germline, CDR1 is LGHNA and CDR2 is YSLEER. The CDR3 has 15 amino acids. V lost 0 bases and J 8 bases, leaving 11 bases between the germline ends. The CDR3 region is CASSQDHREHSPLHF. As DNA, the CDR3 is TGCGCCAGCAGCCAAGATCACAGGGAGCATTCACCCCTCCACTTT.

The chain carries TRBV5-8 and TRBJ2-1, with TRBD2 matching over 10 bases. V was clipped by 4 bases and J by 3 bases; unmatched bases: 13. The CDR3 is 18 amino acids. The germline gives CDR1 SGHTS, CDR2 YDEGEE. The CDR3 here is CASSEGSSWTSGYNEQFF. The CDR3 DNA follows: TGTGCCAGCAGCGAGGGGAGTTCGTGGACTAGCGGCTACAATGAGCAGTTCTTC.

V usage is TRBV7-2 and J usage is TRBJ2-6, with 8 bases that match TRBD2. The CDR3 runs 15 residues. V was pared by 5 bases and J by 4 bases, with 4 bases of the junction left unmatched. Germline V lookup: CDR1 SGHTA, CDR2 FQGNSA. CDR3 residues: CASSPGGSGANVLTF. The CDR3 region has the DNA TGTGCCAGCAGCCCGGGGGGGTCCGGGGCCAACGTCCTGACTTTC.

This chain links TRBV27 with TRBJ1-2; a possible D gene is TRBD1 (5 bases). The CDR3 loop spans 12 amino acids. Deletions cut 4 bases from V and 8 bases from J, with 11 bases between. CDR1 and CDR2 from the germline V gene are MNHEY and SMNVEV (reference sequence). The CDR3 DNA follows: TGTGCCAGCAGTTCGAGGGGCGTCGGCTACACCTTC. Its protein is CASSSRGVGYTF.

CDR3 protein: CASSIRAGSGEQYF. DNA of the CDR3: TGTGCCAGCAGCATTCGGGCCGGGTCTGGCGAGCAGTACTTC. The chain is built from TRBV9 and TRBJ2-7, with D unresolved. V was trimmed by 4 bases and J by 6 bases, leaving 17 bases between them. The CDR3 sequence is 14 residues long. Per the germline V gene, CDR1 is SGDLS and CDR2 is YYNGEE.

This rearrangement joins TRBV3-1 (or the pseudogene TRBV3-2) to TRBJ2-7; D unclear. The CDR3 sequence is 12 residues long. Germline CDR1 and CDR2: LGHDT and YNNKEL (reference sequence). Trimming took 4 bases from V and 5 from J, leaving 9 bases between them. CDR3 coding DNA: TGTGCCAGCAGCCCGAGTAGTCACGAGCAGTACTTC. It yields the protein CASSPSSHEQYF.

The V and J genes are TRBV30 and TRBJ1-3; D is perhaps TRBD1 (6 bases). V was clipped by 2 bases and J by 4 bases, with 9 bases between them. The CDR3 runs 13 residues. Germline values: CDR1 GTSNPN, CDR2 SVGIG (reference sequence). The CDR3 DNA follows: TGTGCCTGGAGTACAGGGTGGGGAAACACCATATATTTT. It yields the protein CAWSTGWGNTIYF.

The chain combines TRBV7-8 with TRBJ1-3, with 7 nucleotides matching TRBD1. Looked up from germline, CDR1 is SGHVS and CDR2 is FQNEAQ. With V trimmed by 5 bases and J by 0 bases, 1 base remained unmatched. There are 14 residues in the CDR3. This chain's CDR3 is CASSRTGSGNTIYF. In DNA, the CDR3 is TGTGCCAGCAGCCGGACAGGCTCTGGAAACACCATATATTTT.

This clone was found many times. The chain employs TRBV20-1 and TRBJ2-7, with D perhaps matching TRBD1 (6 bases). CDR1 and CDR2 (germline): DFQATT, SNEGSKA (reference sequence). Trimming removed 5 bases from V and 5 bases from J, with 10 bases in between. This CDR3 has 11 residues. CDR3 loop: CSASDSHEQYF. CDR3 DNA: TGCAGTGCTTCGGACAGTCACGAGCAGTACTTC.

The genes are TRBV28 and TRBJ2-7; TRBD1 matches at 8 bases. V lost 3 bases, J lost 6 bases, and 13 bases stayed unmatched. In germline, CDR1 is MDHEN, CDR2 SYDVKM. This CDR3 has 16 amino acids. The chain's CDR3 is CASSFLVGTGESEQYF. Here the CDR3 DNA reads TGTGCCAGCAGTTTCTTAGTGGGGACAGGTGAATCCGAGCAGTACTTC.